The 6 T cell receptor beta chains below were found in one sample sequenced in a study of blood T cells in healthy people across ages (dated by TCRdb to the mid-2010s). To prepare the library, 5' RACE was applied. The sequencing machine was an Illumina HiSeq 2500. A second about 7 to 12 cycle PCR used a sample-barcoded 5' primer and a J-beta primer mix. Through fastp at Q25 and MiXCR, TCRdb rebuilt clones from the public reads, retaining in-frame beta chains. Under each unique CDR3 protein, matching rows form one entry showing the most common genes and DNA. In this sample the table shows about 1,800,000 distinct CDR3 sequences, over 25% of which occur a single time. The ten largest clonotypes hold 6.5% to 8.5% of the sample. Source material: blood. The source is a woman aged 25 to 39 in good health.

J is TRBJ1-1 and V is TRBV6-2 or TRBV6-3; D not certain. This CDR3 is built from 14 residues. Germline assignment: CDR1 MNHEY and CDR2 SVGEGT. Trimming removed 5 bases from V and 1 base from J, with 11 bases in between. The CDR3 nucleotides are TGTGCCAGCAGTACTACTCAGGCGAACACTGAAGCTTTCTTT. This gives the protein CASSTTQANTEAFF.

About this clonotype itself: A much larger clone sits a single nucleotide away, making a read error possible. CDR3 loop: CASSQGTGVYNVQFF. Here the CDR3 DNA reads TGTGCCAGTAGTCAGGGGACAGGGGTATACAATGTGCAGTTCTTC. This chain joins TRBV19 and TRBJ2-1; 10 positions agree with TRBD1. This CDR3 is 15 amino acids long. Germline CDR1 and CDR2: LNHDA and SQIVND (reference sequence).

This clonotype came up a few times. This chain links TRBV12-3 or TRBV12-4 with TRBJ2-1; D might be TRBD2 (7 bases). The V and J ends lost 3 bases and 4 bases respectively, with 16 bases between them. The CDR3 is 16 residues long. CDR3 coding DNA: TGTGCCAGCAGTTTTAGGGGGAGGGCCCATTACAATGAGCAGTTCTTC. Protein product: CASSFRGRAHYNEQFF.

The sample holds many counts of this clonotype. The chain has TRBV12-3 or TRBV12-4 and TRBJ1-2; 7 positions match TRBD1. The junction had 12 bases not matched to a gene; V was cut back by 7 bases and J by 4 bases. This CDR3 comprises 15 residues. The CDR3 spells CASTLSDRDAYGYTF. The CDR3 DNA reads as TGTGCCAGCACCCTTTCCGACAGGGATGCCTATGGCTACACCTTC.

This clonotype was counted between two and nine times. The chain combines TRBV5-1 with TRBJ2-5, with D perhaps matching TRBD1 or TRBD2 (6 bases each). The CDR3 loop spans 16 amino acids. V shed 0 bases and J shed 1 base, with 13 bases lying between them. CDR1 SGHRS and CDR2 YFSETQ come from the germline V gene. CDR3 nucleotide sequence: TGCGCCAGCAGCTTGGGACTAGTGGGGGCCCAAGAGACCCAGTACTTC. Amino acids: CASSLGLVGAQETQYF.

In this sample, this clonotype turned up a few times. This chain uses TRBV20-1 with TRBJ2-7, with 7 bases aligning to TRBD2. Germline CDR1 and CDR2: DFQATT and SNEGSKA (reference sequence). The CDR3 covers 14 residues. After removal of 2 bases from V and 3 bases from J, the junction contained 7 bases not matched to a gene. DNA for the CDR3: TGCAGTGCTAGACTCGGCGGGAGTGGCTACGAGCAGTACTTC. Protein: CSARLGGSGYEQYF.